The 13 T cell receptor beta chains below were found in one sample sequenced in a study of blood T cell repertoires in COVID-19. Assay used: immunoSEQ multiplex PCR; TCRdb lists only in-frame clones, some missing. The sample records more than 400,000 clones, less than 95% being singletons. Sequencing was done on a sample of PBMCs or T cells enriched from blood (not recorded which). Source of these receptors: a young man who had recovered from COVID-19.

The chain is built from TRBV19 and TRBJ1-5; the match to TRBD1 covers 7 bases. J gave up 3 bases and V 7 bases, and 9 bases lay outside the gene matches. The length of the CDR3 is 15 residues. Germline CDR1 reads LNHDA; CDR2 reads SQIVND (reference sequence). CDR3 sequence (DNA): TGTGCCAGTACCCGGGGACAGAGATACAATCAGCCCCAGCATTTT. It translates to CASTRGQRYNQPQHF.

The CDR3 loop reads CASSGMTSASDTQYF. For the CDR3, the DNA is TGTGCCAGCAGCGGTATGACTAGCGCCTCAGATACGCAGTATTTT. The chain carries TRBV7-9 and TRBJ2-3, with 8 positions matching TRBD2. This CDR3 has 15 residues. From germline, CDR1 is SEHNR and CDR2 FQNEAQ (reference sequence). V lost 5 bases and J lost 4; bases outside the gene matches: 8.

The chain has TRBV11-3 and TRBJ2-1; 10 bases align to TRBD1. The V gene's germline CDR1 is SGHNT and CDR2 YENEEA. J was trimmed by 7 bases and V by 5 bases; bases with no gene match: 5. The CDR3 covers 14 residues. In nucleotides, the CDR3 is TGTGCCAGCAGCGGGACAGGGGTTGGAAATGAGCAGTTCTTC. It is translated as CASSGTGVGNEQFF. The full variable domain, with the rest looked up from reference TRBV11-3 and TRBJ2-1, is EAGVVQSPRYKIIEKKQPVAFWCNPISGHNTLYWYLQNLGQGPELLIRYENEEAVDDSQLPKDRFSAERLKGVDSTLKIQPAELGDSAVYLCASSGTGVGNEQFFGPGTRLTVL.

V usage is TRBV28 and J usage is TRBJ2-2, with 10 bases lining up with TRBD1. Germline V gene data show CDR1 as MDHEN and CDR2 as SYDVKM. This CDR3 is 18 amino acids long. The junction had 19 bases not matched to a gene; V was cut back by 7 bases and J by 8 bases. The CDR3 DNA sequence: TGTGCCAGCACTAACCGGGACAGGGGCCTGATGGGTGCTGGGGAGCTGTTTTTT. This codes for CASTNRDRGLMGAGELFF.

This sequence joins TRBV19 and TRBJ1-4; 9 bases map to TRBD1. V was pared by 3 bases and J by 5 bases, with 1 base of the junction left unmatched. The germline CDR1 and CDR2 sequences are LNHDA and SQIVND (reference sequence). The CDR3 spans 14 residues. The CDR3 DNA reads TGTGCCAGTAGTATGACAGGGGGGAATGAAAAACTGTTTTTT. This sequence encodes CASSMTGGNEKLFF. The full variable domain, completed using reference TRBV19 and TRBJ1-4, is DGGITQSPKYLFRKEGQNVTLSCEQNLNHDAMYWYRQDPGQGLRLIYYSQIVNDFQKGDIAEGYSVSREKKESFPLTVTSAQKNPTAFYLCASSMTGGNEKLFFGSGTQLSVL.

V usage is TRBV10-3 and J usage is TRBJ2-2, with 11 bases lining up with TRBD2. V trimming: 0 bases; J trimming: 5 bases; junction bases outside the gene matches: 11. The CDR3 is made up of 19 amino acids. The V gene's germline CDR1 is ENHRY and CDR2 SYGVKD. As DNA, the CDR3 is TGTGCCATCAGTGAGTCCCTCCGGCGACTAGCGGGACTGACCGGGGAGCTGTTTTTT. Residues: CAISESLRRLAGLTGELFF.

V gene TRBV4-1 combines with J gene TRBJ2-2; TRBD2 agrees at 14 bases. This CDR3 contains 17 residues. Per germline, CDR1 MGHRA and CDR2 YSYEKL. V gave up 0 bases and J gave up 6 bases; unmatched junction bases: 3. CDR3 in DNA: TGCGCCAGCAGCCAAGAAAAGGGACTAGCGGGAGCCGGGGAGCTGTTTTTT. Encoded protein: CASSQEKGLAGAGELFF.

The rearrangement uses TRBV18 and TRBJ1-2; TRBD1 agrees at 8 bases. The CDR3 is made up of 15 amino acids. CDR1 and CDR2 (germline): KGHSH, LQKENI. V shed 0 bases, J shed 7 bases, and the junction held 7 bases outside the gene matches. CDR3 region: CASSPPGQVALGYTF. CDR3 in DNA: TGTGCCAGCTCACCACCGGGACAGGTGGCCCTTGGCTACACCTTC. Drawing the rest from reference TRBV18 and TRBJ1-2, the complete variable domain is NAGVMQNPRHLVRRRGQEARLRCSPMKGHSHVYWYRQLPEEGLKFMVYLQKENIIDESGMPKERFSAEFPKEGPSILRIQQVVRGDSAAYFCASSPPGQVALGYTFGSGTRLTVV.

The chain has TRBV7-6 and TRBJ2-3, with D maybe TRBD2 (5 bases). The V end was cut by 5 bases, the J end by 6 bases, with 15 bases between. The CDR3 extends over 14 amino acids. Per the germline V gene, CDR1 is SGHVS and CDR2 is FNYEAQ. The CDR3, as DNA: TGTGCCAGCAGCCCAAAAACTAGTCCTGATACGCAGTATTTT. Translation: CASSPKTSPDTQYF.

The chain is built from TRBV3-1 (or the pseudogene TRBV3-2) and TRBJ2-1; 8 positions agree with TRBD2. The CDR3 contains 13 residues. Germline CDR1 and CDR2: LGHDT and YNNKEL (reference sequence). V was clipped by 11 bases and J by 12 bases; unmatched bases: 15. The CDR3 bases are TGTGCCTCCGGGACTAGTATAACAGGTGGGCAGTTCTTC. Translating it yields CASGTSITGGQFF.

This clone was detected once. The chain uses TRBV27 and TRBJ1-5; 7 bases are shared with TRBD1. Germline loops: CDR1 MNHEY, CDR2 SMNVEV (reference sequence). This CDR3 is built from 14 residues. V gave up 6 bases and J gave up 5 bases; unmatched junction bases: 7. The CDR3 loop reads CASSRTGRHQPQHF. CDR3 DNA: TGTGCCAGCAGCCGGACAGGTAGGCATCAGCCCCAGCATTTT.

The V call is TRBV2, the J call TRBJ1-1; TRBD1 agrees at 10 bases. Unmatched junction bases numbered 12, after V lost 6 bases and J lost 11 bases. CDR3 size: 14 residues. Per the germline V gene, CDR1 is SNHLY and CDR2 is FYNNEI. The CDR3 DNA reads as TGTGCCAGCAGCGCCAACTTACCGGGACAGGGGGCTTTCTTT. Its translation: CASSANLPGQGAFF.

In this sample, this clone turned up once. This rearrangement joins TRBV7-2 to TRBJ1-6; 9 bases line up with TRBD1. Germline assignment: CDR1 SGHTA and CDR2 FQGNSA. V gave up 5 bases and J gave up 7 bases; unmatched junction bases: 6. The CDR3 is 15 amino acids. CDR3 residues: CASSPRGQGNSPLHF. In DNA form, the CDR3 reads TGTGCCAGCAGCCCACGGGGACAGGGAAATTCACCCCTCCACTTT.